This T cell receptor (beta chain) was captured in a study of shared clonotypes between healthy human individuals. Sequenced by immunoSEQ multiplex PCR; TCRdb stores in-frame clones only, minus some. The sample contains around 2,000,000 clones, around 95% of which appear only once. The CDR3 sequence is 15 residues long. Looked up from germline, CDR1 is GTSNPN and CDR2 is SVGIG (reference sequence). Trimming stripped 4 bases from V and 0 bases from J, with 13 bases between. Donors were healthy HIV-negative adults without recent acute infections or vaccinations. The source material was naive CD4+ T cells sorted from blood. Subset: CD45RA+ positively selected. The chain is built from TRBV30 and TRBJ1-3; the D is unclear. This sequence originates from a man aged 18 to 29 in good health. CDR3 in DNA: TGTGCCTGGATAGCATTCTCTCGCTCTGGAAACACCATATATTTT. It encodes CAWIAFSRSGNTIYF.